The entry below describes one TCR beta chain. This clone showed up just once. Its cognate antigen has yet to be identified. No base quality information exists; no much larger clone differs at one position. The data were taken from a study of T cell responses to AZD1222 COVID-19 vaccine (dated by TCRdb to about 2021). Broadly, across the study: AZD1222 recipients given second doses at about 4 weeks or at about 12 weeks were pooled, since spike-specific TCR depth and breadth were not found to differ between the two schedules. Trial participants were enrolled by age into subgroups of 18-55, 56-69 and 70-plus years, and around 150, 28 and 57 TCR-sequenced participants, respectively, were included in these subgroups. TCR sequencing was performed for approximately 240 trial participants, of whom about 210 were given two doses of AZD1222 and 26 were given two doses of MenACWY control vaccine.

The paper's findings and limits, for the study overall: Conclusions about previously exposed vaccinees are limited, since just six AZD1222 recipients were seropositive for SARS-CoV-2 at baseline. No day 14 peak-response samples were available, so repertoires were characterized only after the peak T cell response. Participants were mostly white British and included more females than males, and it was suggested by the authors that clonal diversity may have been underestimated. The vaccine-associated CD4 TCRs covered the entire spike protein, and the dominant responses fell in regions 160-218 and 743-854. After two AZD1222 doses, both the breadth and the depth of spike-specific TCRs were significantly higher than at day 0 and than in MenACWY recipients. In the small 56-69-year group, the increase in depth fell short of significance, most likely because of low power. Reportedly, close to half of the unique spike-specific TCRs recognized epitopes lying outside the regions that are mutated in the B.1.351 and B.1.1.7 variants.

The V and J ends are trimmed by 4 bases and 7 bases, leaving 14 bases between them. As encoded in the germline V gene, CDR1 is SGHTA while CDR2 is FQGNSA. The CDR3 holds 15 amino acids from the cysteine to the phenylalanine. Solely the CDR3 DNA is kept, with 45 bases framed from the first base. The CDR3 regions of human TCRbeta chains were subjected to immunosequencing. The authors' pipeline ran thus. TCRs in the repertoires were compared against a reference library of SARS-CoV-2-specific TCRs that had been generated with the MIRA antigen-specificity platform. Breadth meant the fraction of unique TCRs that were SARS-CoV-2-associated, whereas depth meant the fraction of total T cells that were SARS-CoV-2-associated. Using the MIRA data, each spike-specific TCR was mapped to the spike region that the TCR reacts to and placed in a CD4 or CD8 class. Log10-transformed breadth and depth values were compared by one-way ANOVA with Sidak's multiple comparisons tests. Entries here come from immuneACCESS through TCRdb and include only in-frame sequences with V and J called. Some clones fail to appear in such tables; in the studies checked, an unresolved V gene covers under half of the shortfall, and the cause of the remainder is unknown. From that table come the V and J calls and clone size; the DNA was used to work out D and trimming. This sample gives over 50,000 clones in total; about four fifths of them show up just once. Of the sample, under 8% falls within the top ten clones.

What the time point label conveys for this sample: baseline before first vaccination. Vaccinee samples were obtained from the UK trials COV001 and COV002, which included a single-blind randomized controlled phase 2/3 trial of AZD1222 (ChAdOx1 nCoV-19) in healthy adults. For TCRbeta chain sequencing, PBMC samples from trial participants were taken at day 0 and at day 28 after the second dose. The rearrangement combines TRBV7-2 with TRBJ1-6, with the D gene not confidently named. This sample comprised peripheral blood, obtained on day 0 of AZD1222 vaccination. The TCR sequence derives from an adult in good health. The DNA reads TGTGCCAGCAGCTCCCAGGCAGCCTTAAATTCACCCCTCCACTTT. Translation gives CASSSQAALNSPLHF.